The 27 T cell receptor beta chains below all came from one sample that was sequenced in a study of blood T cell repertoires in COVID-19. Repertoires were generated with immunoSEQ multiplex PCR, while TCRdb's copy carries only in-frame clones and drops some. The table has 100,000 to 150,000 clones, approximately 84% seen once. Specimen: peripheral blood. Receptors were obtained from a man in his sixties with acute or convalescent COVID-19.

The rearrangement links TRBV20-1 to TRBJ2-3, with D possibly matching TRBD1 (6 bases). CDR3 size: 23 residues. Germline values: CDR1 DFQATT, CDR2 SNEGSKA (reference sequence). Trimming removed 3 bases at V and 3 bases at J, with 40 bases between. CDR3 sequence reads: CSASQYRVLSGAPPSFLTDTQYF. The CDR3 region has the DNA TGCAGTGCTAGTCAATACCGGGTTCTATCAGGGGCACCTCCATCCTTTTTAACAGATACGCAGTATTTT.

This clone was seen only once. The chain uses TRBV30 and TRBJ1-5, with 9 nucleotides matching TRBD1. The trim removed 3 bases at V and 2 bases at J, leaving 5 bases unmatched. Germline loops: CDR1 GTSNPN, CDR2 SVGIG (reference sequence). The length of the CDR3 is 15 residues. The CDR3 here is CAWSGGQGGNQPQHF. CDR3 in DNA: TGTGCCTGGAGCGGGGGACAGGGCGGCAATCAGCCCCAGCATTTT.

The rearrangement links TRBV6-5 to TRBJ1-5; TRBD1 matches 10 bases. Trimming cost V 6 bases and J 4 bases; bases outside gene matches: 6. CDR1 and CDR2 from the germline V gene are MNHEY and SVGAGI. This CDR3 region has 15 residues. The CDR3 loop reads CASSAGTGVNQPQHF. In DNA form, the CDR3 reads TGTGCCAGCAGCGCCGGGACAGGGGTGAATCAGCCCCAGCATTTT.

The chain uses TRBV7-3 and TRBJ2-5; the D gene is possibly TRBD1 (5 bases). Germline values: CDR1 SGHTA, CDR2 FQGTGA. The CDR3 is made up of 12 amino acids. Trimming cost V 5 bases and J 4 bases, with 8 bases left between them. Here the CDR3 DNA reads TGTGCCAGCAGCCCCGACAGAGAGACCCAGTACTTC. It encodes CASSPDRETQYF.

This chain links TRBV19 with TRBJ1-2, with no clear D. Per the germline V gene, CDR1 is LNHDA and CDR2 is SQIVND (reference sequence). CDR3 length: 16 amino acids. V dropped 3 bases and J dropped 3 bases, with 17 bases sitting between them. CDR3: CASSMMNTEGYYGYTF. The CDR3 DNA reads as TGTGCCAGTAGTATGATGAATACGGAGGGTTACTATGGCTACACCTTC. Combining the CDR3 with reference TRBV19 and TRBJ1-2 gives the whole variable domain DGGITQSPKYLFRKEGQNVTLSCEQNLNHDAMYWYRQDPGQGLRLIYYSQIVNDFQKGDIAEGYSVSREKKESFPLTVTSAQKNPTAFYLCASSMMNTEGYYGYTFGSGTRLTVV.

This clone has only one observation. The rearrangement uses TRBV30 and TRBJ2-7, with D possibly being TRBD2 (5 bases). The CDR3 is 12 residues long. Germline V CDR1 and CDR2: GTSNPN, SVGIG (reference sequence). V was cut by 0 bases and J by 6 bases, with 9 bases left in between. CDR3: CAWSVRGGEQYF. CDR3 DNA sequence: TGTGCCTGGAGTGTGCGAGGAGGCGAGCAGTACTTC.

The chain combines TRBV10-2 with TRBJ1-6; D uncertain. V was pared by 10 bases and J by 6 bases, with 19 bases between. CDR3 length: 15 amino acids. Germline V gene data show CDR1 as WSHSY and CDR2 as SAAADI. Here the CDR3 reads CATKTTSDSNSPLHF. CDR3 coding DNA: TGCGCCACCAAAACCACCTCAGATTCTAATTCACCCCTCCACTTT.

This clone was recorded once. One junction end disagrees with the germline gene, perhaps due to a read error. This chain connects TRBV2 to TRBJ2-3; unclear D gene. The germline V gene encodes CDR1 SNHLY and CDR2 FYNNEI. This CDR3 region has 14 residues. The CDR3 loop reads CASSKAPSTDTQYF. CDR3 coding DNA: TGTGCCAGCAGTAAAGCCCCTAGCACAGATACGCAGTATTTT. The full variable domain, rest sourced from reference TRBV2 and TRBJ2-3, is EPEVTQTPSHQVTQMGQEVILRCVPISNHLYFYWYRQILGQKVEFLVSFYNNEISEKSEIFDDQFSVERPDGSNFTLKIRSTKLEDSAMYFCASSKAPSTDTQYFGPGTRLTVL.

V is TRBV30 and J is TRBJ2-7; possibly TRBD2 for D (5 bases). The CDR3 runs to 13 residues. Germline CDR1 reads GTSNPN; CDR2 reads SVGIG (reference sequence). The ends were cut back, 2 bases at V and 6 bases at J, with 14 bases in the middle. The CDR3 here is CAWSRAPEGEQYF. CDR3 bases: TGTGCCTGGAGTCGGGCCCCAGAGGGCGAGCAGTACTTC.

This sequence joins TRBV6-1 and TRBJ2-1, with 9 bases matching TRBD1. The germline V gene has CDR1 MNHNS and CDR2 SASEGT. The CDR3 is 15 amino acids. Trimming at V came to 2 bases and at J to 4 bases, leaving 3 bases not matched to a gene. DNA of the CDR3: TGTGCCAGCAGTGAATGGACAGGGGTTTACAATGAGCAGTTCTTC. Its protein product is CASSEWTGVYNEQFF.

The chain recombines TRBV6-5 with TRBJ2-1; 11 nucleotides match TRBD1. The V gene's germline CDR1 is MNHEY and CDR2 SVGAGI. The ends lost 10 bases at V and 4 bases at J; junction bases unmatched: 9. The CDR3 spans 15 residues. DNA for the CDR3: TGTGCCACAGAGGACAGGGGGCTGATATACAATGAGCAGTTCTTC. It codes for CATEDRGLIYNEQFF.

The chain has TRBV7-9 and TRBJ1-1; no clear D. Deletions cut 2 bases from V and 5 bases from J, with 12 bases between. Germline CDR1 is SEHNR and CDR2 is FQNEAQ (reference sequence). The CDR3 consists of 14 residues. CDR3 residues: CASSLLGGITEAFF. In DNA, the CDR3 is TGTGCCAGCAGCTTATTGGGAGGGATTACTGAAGCTTTCTTT.

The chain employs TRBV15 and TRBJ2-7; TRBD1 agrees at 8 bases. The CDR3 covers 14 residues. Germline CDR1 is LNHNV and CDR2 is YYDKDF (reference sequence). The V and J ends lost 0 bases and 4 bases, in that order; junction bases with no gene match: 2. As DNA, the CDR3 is TGTGCCACCAGCAGAGAAGGACAGGGTTACGAGCAGTACTTC. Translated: CATSREGQGYEQYF.

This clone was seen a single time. For the CDR3, the DNA is TGTGCCAGCAGCCAAGTAGCTAACTATGGCTACACCTTC. Protein product: CASSQVANYGYTF. The chain couples TRBV4-2 to TRBJ1-2; D gene uncertain. V was cut by 1 base and J by 0 bases, with 3 bases left in between. The CDR3 length is 13 residues. Germline V gives CDR1 LGHNA, CDR2 YNFKEQ.

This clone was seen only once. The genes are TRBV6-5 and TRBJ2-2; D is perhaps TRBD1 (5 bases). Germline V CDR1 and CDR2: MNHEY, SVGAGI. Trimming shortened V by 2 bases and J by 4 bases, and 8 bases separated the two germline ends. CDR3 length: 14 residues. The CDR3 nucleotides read TGTGCCAGCAGTTACGACAGTGCCACCGGGGAGCTGTTTTTT. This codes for CASSYDSATGELFF.

CDR3 amino acids: CARGEDGANVLTF. Written as DNA, the CDR3 is TGCGCCAGAGGGGAGGATGGGGCCAACGTCCTGACTTTC. The V gene is TRBV10-1, the J gene TRBJ2-6, with D perhaps matching TRBD2 (6 bases). The germline V gene has CDR1 WNHNN and CDR2 SYGVQD (reference sequence). The ends were cut back, 9 bases at V and 3 bases at J, with 9 bases in the middle. This CDR3 is 13 amino acids long.

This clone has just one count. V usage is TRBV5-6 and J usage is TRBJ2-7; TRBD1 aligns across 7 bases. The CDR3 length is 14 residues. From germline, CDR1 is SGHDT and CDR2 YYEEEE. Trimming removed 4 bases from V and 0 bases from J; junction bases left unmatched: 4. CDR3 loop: CASSRQGTSYEQYF. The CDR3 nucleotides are TGTGCCAGCAGCCGACAGGGCACCTCCTACGAGCAGTACTTC.

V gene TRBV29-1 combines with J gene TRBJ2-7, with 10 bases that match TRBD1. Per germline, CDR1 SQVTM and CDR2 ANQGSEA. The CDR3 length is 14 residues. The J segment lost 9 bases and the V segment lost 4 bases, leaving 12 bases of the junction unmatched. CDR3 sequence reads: CSVGLGQGRGVQYF. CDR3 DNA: TGCAGCGTTGGACTGGGACAGGGGAGAGGAGTGCAGTACTTC.

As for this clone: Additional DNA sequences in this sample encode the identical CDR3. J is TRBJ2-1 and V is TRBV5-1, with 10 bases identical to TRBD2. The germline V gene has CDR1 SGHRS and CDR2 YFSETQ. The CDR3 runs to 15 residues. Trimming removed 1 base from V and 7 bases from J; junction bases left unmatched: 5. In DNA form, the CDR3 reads TGCGCCAGCAGCTTGACTAGCGGGGACCATAATGAGCAGTTCTTC. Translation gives CASSLTSGDHNEQFF.

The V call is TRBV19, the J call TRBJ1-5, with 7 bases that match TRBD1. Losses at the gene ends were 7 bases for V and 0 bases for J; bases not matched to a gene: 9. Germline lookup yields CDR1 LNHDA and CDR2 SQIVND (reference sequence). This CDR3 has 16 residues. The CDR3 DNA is TGTGCCAGTATCCGACAGGGCAGCTCTAGCAATCAGCCCCAGCATTTT. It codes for CASIRQGSSSNQPQHF.

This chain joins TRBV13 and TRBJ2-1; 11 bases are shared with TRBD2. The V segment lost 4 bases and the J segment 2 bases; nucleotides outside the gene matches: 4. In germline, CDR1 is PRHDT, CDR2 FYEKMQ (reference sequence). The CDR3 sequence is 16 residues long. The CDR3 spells CASSYIAGGTYNEQFF. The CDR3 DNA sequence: TGTGCCAGCAGCTACATAGCGGGAGGGACCTACAATGAGCAGTTCTTC.

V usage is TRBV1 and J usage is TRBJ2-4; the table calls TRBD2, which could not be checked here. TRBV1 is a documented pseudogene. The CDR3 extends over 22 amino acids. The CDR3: CTSSQARGARKGGLLAKNIQYF. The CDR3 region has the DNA TGCACCAGCAGCCAAGCCCGTGGAGCGCGGAAAGGAGGGCTCTTAGCCAAAAACATTCAGTACTTC.

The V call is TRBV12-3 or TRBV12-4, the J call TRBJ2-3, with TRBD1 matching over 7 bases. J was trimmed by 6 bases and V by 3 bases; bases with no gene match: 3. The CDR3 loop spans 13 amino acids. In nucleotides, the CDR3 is TGTGCCAGCAGTTTGGGACAGACGGATACGCAGTATTTT. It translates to CASSLGQTDTQYF.

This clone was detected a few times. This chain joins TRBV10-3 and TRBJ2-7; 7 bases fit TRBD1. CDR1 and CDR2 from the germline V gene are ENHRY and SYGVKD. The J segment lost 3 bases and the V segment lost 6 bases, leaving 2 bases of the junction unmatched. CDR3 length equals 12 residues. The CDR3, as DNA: TGTGCCATCAGAAGGGACAGCTACGAGCAGTACTTC. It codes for CAIRRDSYEQYF.

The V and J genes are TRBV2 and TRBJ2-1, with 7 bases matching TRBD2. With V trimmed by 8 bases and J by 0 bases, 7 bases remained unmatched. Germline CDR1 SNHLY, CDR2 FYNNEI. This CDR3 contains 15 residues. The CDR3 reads CASQTSESSYNEQFF. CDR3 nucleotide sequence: TGTGCCAGCCAAACTAGCGAGAGCTCCTACAATGAGCAGTTCTTC. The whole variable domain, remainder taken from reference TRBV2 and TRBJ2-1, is EPEVTQTPSHQVTQMGQEVILRCVPISNHLYFYWYRQILGQKVEFLVSFYNNEISEKSEIFDDQFSVERPDGSNFTLKIRSTKLEDSAMYFCASQTSESSYNEQFFGPGTRLTVL.

CDR3 sequence: CASSEDRGIAGYTF. For the CDR3, the DNA is TGTGCCAGCAGTGAAGACAGGGGGATTGCAGGCTACACCTTC. The gene calls are TRBV2 and TRBJ1-2; 8 bases are a match to TRBD1. The CDR3 runs 14 residues. Germline CDR1 and CDR2: SNHLY and FYNNEI. The V segment lost 1 base and the J segment 8 bases; nucleotides outside the gene matches: 6.

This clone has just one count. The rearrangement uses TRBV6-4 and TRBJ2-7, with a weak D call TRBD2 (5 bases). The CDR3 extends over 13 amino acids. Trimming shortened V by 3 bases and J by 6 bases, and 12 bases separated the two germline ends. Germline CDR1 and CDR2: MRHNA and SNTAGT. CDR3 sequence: CASSEIRGSEQYF. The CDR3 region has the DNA TGTGCCAGCAGTGAGATTCGAGGGAGCGAGCAGTACTTC.